The rows below give T cell receptor beta chains drawn from one sample of a study of T cell responses to AZD1222 COVID-19 vaccine. Generated by immunoSEQ multiplex PCR, the TCRdb table keeps only in-frame clones and is missing some. The sample contains about 130,000 clones, 85% to 95% of which appear only once. Sequenced here: peripheral blood, sampled on day 0 of AZD1222 vaccination. These receptors all come from an adult in good health. Each CDR3 is given without its conserved first and last residue.

cdr3_aa: ASSSQDSLYGYT
cdr3_length: 12
j_call: TRBJ1-2
v_call: TRBV5-6

cdr3_aa: ASLTSSDNEQF
cdr3_length: 11
j_call: TRBJ2-1
v_call: TRBV18

cdr3_aa: ASSLSGRANNEQF
cdr3_length: 13
j_call: TRBJ2-1
v_call: TRBV7-8

cdr3_aa: ASSDGRAADTQY
cdr3_length: 12
j_call: TRBJ2-3
v_call: TRBV9

cdr3_aa: AWSVTGYGYT
cdr3_length: 10
j_call: TRBJ1-2
v_call: TRBV30

cdr3_aa: ASSISRAAF
cdr3_length: 9
j_call: TRBJ1-1
v_call: TRBV19

cdr3_aa: ASRRDEGQPQH
cdr3_length: 11
j_call: TRBJ1-5
v_call: TRBV2

cdr3_aa: ASSASNQPQH
cdr3_length: 10
j_call: TRBJ1-5
v_call: TRBV18

cdr3_aa: ASGMGQGGDEQF
cdr3_length: 12
j_call: TRBJ2-1
v_call: TRBV12-5

cdr3_aa: ASSQAQSRVSYEQY
cdr3_length: 14
j_call: -
v_call: TRBV3-1/TRBV3-2

cdr3_aa: ASSLFSGKQETQY
cdr3_length: 13
j_call: TRBJ2-5
v_call: TRBV28

cdr3_aa: ASSVVATGELF
cdr3_length: 11
j_call: TRBJ2-2
v_call: TRBV9

cdr3_aa: ASSPGQVGQPQH
cdr3_length: 12
j_call: TRBJ1-5
v_call: TRBV5-1

cdr3_aa: ASSLVPQGGETQY
cdr3_length: 13
j_call: TRBJ2-5
v_call: TRBV7-9

cdr3_aa: ASRGQDYTEAF
cdr3_length: 11
j_call: TRBJ1-1
v_call: TRBV12-3/TRBV12-4

cdr3_aa: ASSGDQRSGTQY
cdr3_length: 12
j_call: TRBJ2-5
v_call: TRBV10-1

cdr3_aa: ASSFPDTSYNEQF
cdr3_length: 13
j_call: TRBJ2-1
v_call: TRBV5-4

cdr3_aa: ASSIQGQSFTEAF
cdr3_length: 13
j_call: TRBJ1-1
v_call: TRBV19

cdr3_aa: ASSEAVTGDNQPQH
cdr3_length: 14
j_call: TRBJ1-5
v_call: TRBV2

cdr3_aa: ASSIESLKGNQPQH
cdr3_length: 14
j_call: TRBJ1-5
v_call: TRBV19

cdr3_aa: ASSEIGTSGPPYNEQF
cdr3_length: 16
j_call: TRBJ2-1
v_call: TRBV10-1

cdr3_aa: ASSSSGTGTGYGYT
cdr3_length: 14
j_call: TRBJ1-2
v_call: TRBV27

cdr3_aa: ASSHGMDYGYT
cdr3_length: 11
j_call: TRBJ1-2
v_call: TRBV7-9

cdr3_aa: ASSPPGINGYT
cdr3_length: 11
j_call: TRBJ1-2
v_call: TRBV18

cdr3_aa: ASSVRTGFNEQF
cdr3_length: 12
j_call: TRBJ2-1
v_call: TRBV7-2

cdr3_aa: AWSVWGGRANEKLF
cdr3_length: 14
j_call: TRBJ1-4
v_call: TRBV30